These 7 T cell receptor beta chains originate from one sample sequenced in a study of response to subunit inactivated influenza vaccine. TCRdb itself ran the RT-PCR reads through MiXCR, one entry per CDR3 protein. The sample yields about 700,000 distinct CDR3 sequences, around 16% seen once. The specimen comprised PBMCs from blood, sampled 12 days after vaccination. These TCRs come from a man in his fifties who received an inactivated influenza vaccine.

The rearrangement joins TRBV7-2 to TRBJ2-7; D perhaps matches TRBD1 (5 bases). V was cut by 1 base and J by 2 bases, with 15 bases left in between. Looked up from germline, CDR1 is SGHTA and CDR2 is FQGNSA. This CDR3 is built from 16 residues. The CDR3 DNA follows: TGTGCCAGCAGCTTAGAAGGGAAGGGGTATACCTACGAGCAGTACTTC. Amino acids: CASSLEGKGYTYEQYF.

The chain carries TRBV7-9 and TRBJ1-1; 7 nucleotides align to TRBD1. The CDR3 sequence is 13 residues long. CDR1 and CDR2 from the germline V gene are SEHNR and FQNEAQ (reference sequence). Losses at the gene ends were 10 bases for V and 6 bases for J; bases not matched to a gene: 11. The DNA for the CDR3 is TGTGCCATAGGGGAGGGGGCTGGGCCTGAAGCTTTCTTT. This codes for CAIGEGAGPEAFF.

There are many counts of this clonotype. The chain combines TRBV5-1 with TRBJ2-3; TRBD2 aligns across 10 bases. V shed 5 bases and J 2 bases; nucleotides not matched to a gene: 2. Germline CDR1 and CDR2: SGHRS and YFSETQ. This CDR3 has 14 amino acids. The CDR3 DNA reads as TGCGCCAGCAGACTAGCGGGATTCACAGATACGCAGTATTTT. Its protein is CASRLAGFTDTQYF. Supplemented by reference TRBV5-1 and TRBJ2-3, the full variable domain reads KAGVTQTPRYLIKTRGQQVTLSCSPISGHRSVSWYQQTPGQGLQFLFEYFSETQRNKGNFPGRFSGRQFSNSRSEMNVSTLELGDSALYLCASRLAGFTDTQYFGPGTRLTVL.

The chain uses TRBV7-9 and TRBJ1-5, with D unclear. V dropped 1 base and J dropped 0 bases, with 10 bases sitting between them. The CDR3 runs to 16 residues. Looked up from germline, CDR1 is SEHNR and CDR2 is FQNEAQ (reference sequence). The CDR3 DNA reads TGTGCCAGCAGCTTAGAGACTAGAAATAGCAATCAGCCCCAGCATTTT. Its translation is CASSLETRNSNQPQHF.

The V gene is TRBV9, the J gene TRBJ2-5; TRBD2 is a possible D gene (6 bases). The CDR3 totals 15 residues. Trimming removed 4 bases from V and 2 bases from J, with 15 bases in between. Germline lookup yields CDR1 SGDLS and CDR2 YYNGEE. This CDR3 is CASSFAAGLQETQYF. The CDR3 nucleotides read TGTGCCAGCAGCTTCGCGGCCGGACTACAAGAGACCCAGTACTTC.

The gene calls are TRBV12-3 or TRBV12-4 and TRBJ2-5, with 11 bases fitting TRBD2. This CDR3 has 15 amino acids. V shed 6 bases, J shed 9 bases, and the junction held 12 bases outside the gene matches. CDR3 sequence: CASRPSTSGARAQYF. The CDR3, as DNA: TGTGCCAGCAGACCCTCGACTAGCGGGGCCAGGGCCCAGTACTTC.

This clonotype turned up a few times. The V and J genes are TRBV20-1 and TRBJ2-7; TRBD2 aligns across 7 bases. CDR3 size: 14 residues. The germline V gene encodes CDR1 DFQATT and CDR2 SNEGSKA (reference sequence). The V gene end was trimmed by 0 bases and the J gene end by 3 bases; junction bases not matched to a gene: 5. CDR3 in amino acids: CSARDTQRDYEQYF. In nucleotides, the CDR3 is TGCAGTGCTAGAGATACCCAGCGGGACTACGAGCAGTACTTC.